The clone carrying this T cell receptor beta chain has only a few counts. These data are taken from a study of blood T cell repertoires in COVID-19. For the study at large: The United States, Italy and Spain provided the acute and convalescent COVID-19 samples. The analysed material was cDNA or gDNA that came from T cells, B-cell-depleted T cells, or PBMCs.

Using immunoSEQ multiplex PCR, the repertoire was profiled, and TCRdb retains in-frame clones only, with some absent. This table has 200,000 to 250,000 clones, about 82% appearing once. The clonotype originates from a woman between 70 and 85 years old with COVID-19, enrolled during active disease. The sequencing sample was made of peripheral blood.

CDR3 protein: CASSQVTGFSYEQYF. The CDR3 DNA follows: TGTGCCAGCAGCCAAGTGACAGGGTTCTCCTACGAGCAGTACTTC. The chain joins TRBV4-2 to TRBJ2-7; TRBD1 agrees at 7 bases. The CDR3 has 15 residues. Germline-derived CDR1 and CDR2 are LGHNA and YNFKEQ. V lost 1 base, J lost 0 bases, and 3 bases stayed unmatched.